This TCR beta chain was obtained from a study of shared clonotypes between healthy human individuals. Overall study findings and caveats: It was observed that approximately 5% of naive CD4 clonotypes were shared across a few donors.

With regard to this clone: Its antigen is still unknown.

Positively selected for CCR7, the CD45RO-negative cells used as naive CD8 cells excluded terminally differentiated effector memory CD45RA+ cells. Authors' analysis steps: Filtering was not the same, since immunoSEQ gave junction-only sequences without quality scores. The table came from immunoSEQ multiplex PCR; TCRdb's copy has only in-frame clones and leaves some out. The V and J calls and clone size were taken over from that table, and D and trimming were inferred from the DNA. The table includes 700,000 to 950,000 clones, 95% to 97% detected once. Per germline, CDR1 SGHNT and CDR2 YYREEE (reference sequence). V trimming: 4 bases; J trimming: 10 bases; junction bases outside the gene matches: 14. This CDR3 has 15 amino acids.

The sequenced sample consisted of naive CD8+ T cells sorted from blood. The gene calls are TRBV5-4 and TRBJ2-3; 8 bases are shared with TRBD1. The clonotype was recovered from a man younger than 40 in good health. The CDR3 reads CASSDPTGADDSQYF. In nucleotides, the CDR3 is TGTGCCAGCAGCGATCCGACAGGGGCGGACGATTCGCAGTATTTT. The whole variable domain, filled in from reference TRBV5-4 and TRBJ2-3, reads ETGVTQSPTHLIKTRGQQVTLRCSSQSGHNTVSWYQQALGQGPQFIFQYYREEENGRGNFPPRFSGLQFPNYSSELNVNALELDDSALYLCASSDPTGADDSQYFGPGTRLTVL.